The clone carrying this T cell receptor beta chain was counted at least ten times. This sample is drawn from a study of early T cells in non-severe SARS-CoV-2 infection. Study-wide context: Sequencing used unsorted whole-blood bulk RNA, so chains lack pairing.

The library protocol tagged individual cDNA molecules with unique molecular identifiers. One entry per CDR3 protein results from TCRdb running MiXCR on the 5' RACE reads. The sample carries over 50,000 distinct CDR3 sequences, approximately 12% recorded once. The CDR3 covers 14 residues. V was clipped by 2 bases and J by 10 bases, with 15 bases between them. Germline-derived CDR1 and CDR2 are LNHDA and SQIVND (reference sequence). The V call is TRBV19, the J call TRBJ2-4; D may be TRBD2 (5 bases). The source of this sequence is an adult who was a healthcare worker with PCR-confirmed SARS-CoV-2 infection or an uninfected control (not recorded which). The sequenced material came from whole blood. CDR3 coding DNA: TGTGCCAGTAGTATAACGGTGACGGGAATAATTCAGTACTTC. This translates into CASSITVTGIIQYF.